These 19 T cell receptor beta chains were sequenced from one sample in a study of shared clonotypes between healthy human individuals. Generated by immunoSEQ multiplex PCR, the TCRdb table keeps only in-frame clones and is missing some. Of 2,500,000 or so clones in the sample, approximately 94% were seen once. The sequenced sample consisted of naive CD4+ T cells sorted from blood. The sample's subset: CD45RA+ positively selected. The receptors here all came from a man aged 18-30 years in good health.

The chain employs TRBV18 and TRBJ2-2, with D maybe TRBD2 (6 bases). This CDR3 is built from 14 residues. The germline V and J ends were trimmed by 3 bases and 5 bases, with 10 bases remaining between them. Germline CDR1 and CDR2: KGHSH and LQKENI. In DNA form, the CDR3 reads TGTGCCAGCTCACCCACCCGGGGGACCGGGGAGCTGTTTTTT. As protein: CASSPTRGTGELFF.

The count of this clone is one. The V gene is TRBV28, the J gene TRBJ2-5; TRBD2 matches 9 bases. CDR1 MDHEN and CDR2 SYDVKM come from the germline V gene. The V segment lost 1 base and the J segment 5 bases; nucleotides outside the gene matches: 8. The CDR3 runs to 16 residues. The CDR3 loop is CASSLLRGGGPETQYF. In DNA form, the CDR3 reads TGTGCCAGCAGTTTATTGCGGGGGGGCGGGCCGGAGACCCAGTACTTC.

This rearrangement joins TRBV5-4 to TRBJ2-3; D gene ambiguous. CDR3 length: 15 residues. The V end was cut by 2 bases, the J end by 0 bases, with 10 bases between. Germline CDR1 and CDR2: SGHNT and YYREEE (reference sequence). The CDR3 reads CASSFYVTSTDTQYF. The CDR3 nucleotides are TGTGCCAGCAGCTTTTACGTAACTAGCACAGATACGCAGTATTTT.

This sequence joins TRBV30 and TRBJ2-1, with D possibly being TRBD2 (6 bases). The CDR3 consists of 14 residues. The germline V and J ends were trimmed by 0 bases and 8 bases, with 14 bases remaining between them. Germline V gene data show CDR1 as GTSNPN and CDR2 as SVGIG (reference sequence). CDR3 sequence: CAWSVRLAKDEQFF. The CDR3 DNA sequence: TGTGCCTGGAGTGTAAGGCTAGCGAAGGATGAGCAGTTCTTC. Full variable domain (outside the CDR3, taken from reference TRBV30 and TRBJ2-1): SQTIHQWPATLVQPVGSPLSLECTVEGTSNPNLYWYRQAAGRGLQLLFYSVGIGQISSEVPQNLSASRPQDRQFILSSKKLLLSDSGFYLCAWSVRLAKDEQFFGPGTRLTVL.

For this clone: A junction end diverges from the germline sequence, so it may reflect a read error. The V gene is TRBV7-7, the J gene TRBJ2-5; D possibly corresponds to TRBD2 (5 bases). Germline CDR1 SSHAT, CDR2 FNYEAQ (reference sequence). The CDR3 is 17 amino acids. In nucleotides, the CDR3 is TGTGCTAGCAGCTTAGAGCTCAACCCGGGGATAGTGGAGACCCAGTACTTC. It yields the protein CASSLELNPGIVETQYF.

This chain uses TRBV5-4 with TRBJ2-5, with 13 bases fitting TRBD2. Germline V gene sequence: CDR1 SGHNT, CDR2 YYREEE (reference sequence). The CDR3 extends over 16 amino acids. V lost 2 bases, J lost 4 bases, and 5 bases stayed unmatched. The CDR3 region has the DNA TGTGCCAGCAGCTTAGGACTAGCGGGGGTAGGAGAGACCCAGTACTTC. Its protein product is CASSLGLAGVGETQYF.

The chain combines TRBV18 with TRBJ2-1, with D possibly being TRBD2 (6 bases). Germline CDR1 KGHSH, CDR2 LQKENI. The ends were cut back, 3 bases at V and 10 bases at J, with 22 bases in the middle. CDR3 length: 16 residues. DNA for the CDR3: TGTGCCAGCTCACCCGGGACGGTCCGGGGGAAGGGGGAGCAGTTCTTC. Translating it yields CASSPGTVRGKGEQFF.

J is TRBJ1-2 and V is TRBV2, with D perhaps matching TRBD1 (6 bases). Germline CDR1 and CDR2: SNHLY and FYNNEI. The CDR3 is 13 residues long. Trimming shortened V by 6 bases and J by 7 bases, and 15 bases separated the two germline ends. DNA of the CDR3: TGTGCCAGCAGACCGACAGGATTTGTTGGCTACACCTTC. Protein product: CASRPTGFVGYTF.

V is TRBV28 and J is TRBJ1-3, with no clear D. Germline V gene lookup returns CDR1 MDHEN and CDR2 SYDVKM. The V end lost 7 bases, the J end lost 0 bases, and 13 bases lay between the germline ends. The CDR3 covers 15 residues. The CDR3 DNA sequence: TGTGCCAGCACCCCCCCAGGTTACTCTGGAAACACCATATATTTT. Translated, it gives CASTPPGYSGNTIYF.

In regard to this clone: The same CDR3 can be traced to other DNA sequences in this sample. V and J are TRBV18 and TRBJ2-3; D remains unclear. Germline V gene lookup returns CDR1 KGHSH and CDR2 LQKENI. Trimming took 0 bases from V and 5 from J, leaving 6 bases between them. The CDR3 totals 13 residues. The CDR3 is CASSPPGRDTQYF. The CDR3 DNA follows: TGTGCCAGCTCACCACCGGGAAGAGATACGCAGTATTTT.

The chain combines TRBV5-6 with TRBJ2-5; D is undetermined. The germline V gene has CDR1 SGHDT and CDR2 YYEEEE. The CDR3 runs to 16 residues. V dropped 4 bases and J dropped 2 bases, with 18 bases sitting between them. In DNA form, the CDR3 reads TGTGCCAGCAGCCCTTGGATGTGGACGAAGCAAGAGACCCAGTACTTC. It specifies CASSPWMWTKQETQYF.

The CDR3 spells CASSDTTSGGAPSTDTQYF. CDR3 coding DNA: TGTGCCAGCAGTGATACTACTAGCGGGGGGGCCCCCAGCACAGATACGCAGTATTTT. This chain links TRBV2 with TRBJ2-3; 13 bases align to TRBD2. Germline V lookup: CDR1 SNHLY, CDR2 FYNNEI. The CDR3 extends over 19 amino acids. The trim removed 3 bases at V and 0 bases at J, leaving 9 bases unmatched.

This sequence joins TRBV11-3 and TRBJ1-5, with 7 bases matching TRBD1. V trimming: 6 bases; J trimming: 3 bases; junction bases outside the gene matches: 8. CDR3 length: 15 residues. CDR1 is SGHNT and CDR2 is YENEEA in the germline V gene. CDR3 protein: CASRGGYSDNQPQHF. The CDR3 coding sequence is TGTGCCAGCAGAGGGGGCTACTCAGACAATCAGCCCCAGCATTTT.

The chain is built from TRBV6-6 and TRBJ2-5; tentative D call: TRBD2 (5 bases). V was shortened by 2 bases and J by 9 bases, with 10 bases between the two germline ends. CDR1 and CDR2 from the germline V gene are MNHNY and SVGAGI (reference sequence). The CDR3 contains 12 residues. CDR3 DNA: TGTGCCAGCAGTTACCCGGGGTGGGCCCAGTACTTC. This gives the protein CASSYPGWAQYF.

The V call is TRBV7-9, the J call TRBJ2-1; 8 nucleotides match TRBD2. V lost 1 base and J lost 2; bases outside the gene matches: 1. The germline gives CDR1 SEHNR, CDR2 FQNEAQ (reference sequence). The CDR3 runs 15 residues. CDR3 loop: CASSLVSGTYNEQFF. The CDR3 nucleotides read TGTGCCAGCAGCTTAGTTAGCGGGACCTACAATGAGCAGTTCTTC.

This chain joins TRBV6-5 and TRBJ2-1; TRBD2 matches 10 bases. J was trimmed by 5 bases and V by 3 bases; bases with no gene match: 4. This CDR3 has 15 amino acids. Germline V CDR1 and CDR2: MNHEY, SVGAGI. The CDR3 DNA sequence: TGTGCCAGCAGTTATACCGGACTAGCGGACAATGAGCAGTTCTTC. Translation: CASSYTGLADNEQFF.

In its sample, this clone was seen a few times. This sequence joins TRBV5-1 and TRBJ1-1; D not certain. The CDR3 extends over 17 amino acids. The germline V gene has CDR1 SGHRS and CDR2 YFSETQ. V lost 4 bases and J 5 bases, leaving 24 bases between the germline ends. Written as DNA, the CDR3 is TGCGCCAGCAGCCCACCTGAGGAGTGGCCATGGGCGACTGAAGCTTTCTTT. It codes for CASSPPEEWPWATEAFF.

The CDR3 DNA reads as TGTGCCAGCTCACCCTCGGGACAGGGAATGGATGGCTACACCTTC. Residues: CASSPSGQGMDGYTF. The J gene is TRBJ1-2, the V gene TRBV18; 9 nucleotides match TRBD1. Trimming at V came to 3 bases and at J to 6 bases, leaving 8 bases not matched to a gene. The CDR3 covers 15 residues. Germline-derived CDR1 and CDR2 are KGHSH and LQKENI.

The J gene is TRBJ1-4, the V gene TRBV5-4; D is perhaps TRBD1 (6 bases). CDR3 length equals 15 residues. V lost 2 bases and J lost 3, with 11 bases in between. Germline lookup yields CDR1 SGHNT and CDR2 YYREEE (reference sequence). The DNA of the CDR3 is TGTGCCAGCAGCTTTAGCGGACAGTCTAATGAAAAACTGTTTTTT. This sequence encodes CASSFSGQSNEKLFF.